Below, 6 T cell receptor beta chains from the same sample are listed, as sequenced in a study of T cell responses to AZD1222 COVID-19 vaccine. Measured with immunoSEQ multiplex PCR; TCRdb has only the in-frame clones, and not every one. The sample holds 140,000 to 150,000 clones, 80% to 95% seen once. Sequencing was performed on peripheral blood, taken on day 0 of AZD1222 vaccination. The receptors were gathered from an adult in good health.

This clone was seen a handful of times. The chain is built from TRBV7-9 and TRBJ1-4, with unresolved D. Germline V gene sequence: CDR1 SEHNR, CDR2 FQNEAQ (reference sequence). The CDR3 length is 12 residues. The V gene lost 4 bases and the J gene lost 8 bases, with 8 bases spanning the gap. CDR3 coding DNA: TGTGCCAGCAGCTGGGCTGGGGAAAAACTGTTTTTT. It translates to CASSWAGEKLFF.

The chain is built from TRBV10-3 and TRBJ1-1; 9 bases map to TRBD1. Germline-derived CDR1 and CDR2 are ENHRY and SYGVKD. Trimming took 6 bases from V and 1 from J; bases not matched to a gene: 9. The CDR3 runs 16 residues. The CDR3 coding sequence is TGTGCCATCAGCTTCCGGGACAGGGCGCGGAACACTGAAGCTTTCTTT. Translation: CAISFRDRARNTEAFF.

The chain employs TRBV7-3 and TRBJ2-5; 9 nucleotides agree with TRBD1. Germline V lookup: CDR1 SGHTA, CDR2 FQGTGA. V shed 5 bases, J shed 4 bases, and the junction held 5 bases outside the gene matches. The length of the CDR3 is 14 residues. Here the CDR3 DNA reads TGTGCCAGCAGCCTCGACAGGGGGAGAGAGACCCAGTACTTC. Translation gives CASSLDRGRETQYF.

This clone was detected once. The gene calls are TRBV2 and TRBJ2-5, with 12 nucleotides matching TRBD2. The CDR3 length is 18 residues. From germline, CDR1 is SNHLY and CDR2 FYNNEI. The junction had 6 bases not matched to a gene; V was cut back by 1 base and J by 0 bases. CDR3 coding DNA: TGTGCCAGCAGTGAAGACGGAACTAGCGGGAGGTACCAAGAGACCCAGTACTTC. Translating it yields CASSEDGTSGRYQETQYF.

The chain employs TRBV18 and TRBJ2-7; D is undetermined. The CDR3 is made up of 11 amino acids. Looked up from germline, CDR1 is KGHSH and CDR2 is LQKENI. Trimming took 6 bases from V and 6 from J, leaving 9 bases between them. CDR3 loop: CASSTTLEQYF. The CDR3 nucleotides read TGTGCCAGCTCCACCACACTCGAGCAGTACTTC.

V gene TRBV21-1 combines with J gene TRBJ2-5. TRBV21-1 is termed a pseudogene. The CDR3 spans 16 residues. CDR3 amino acids: CASSKEGELGGETQYF. The CDR3 DNA is TGTGCCAGCAGCAAAGAGGGGGAGCTGGGAGGAGAGACCCAGTACTTC.